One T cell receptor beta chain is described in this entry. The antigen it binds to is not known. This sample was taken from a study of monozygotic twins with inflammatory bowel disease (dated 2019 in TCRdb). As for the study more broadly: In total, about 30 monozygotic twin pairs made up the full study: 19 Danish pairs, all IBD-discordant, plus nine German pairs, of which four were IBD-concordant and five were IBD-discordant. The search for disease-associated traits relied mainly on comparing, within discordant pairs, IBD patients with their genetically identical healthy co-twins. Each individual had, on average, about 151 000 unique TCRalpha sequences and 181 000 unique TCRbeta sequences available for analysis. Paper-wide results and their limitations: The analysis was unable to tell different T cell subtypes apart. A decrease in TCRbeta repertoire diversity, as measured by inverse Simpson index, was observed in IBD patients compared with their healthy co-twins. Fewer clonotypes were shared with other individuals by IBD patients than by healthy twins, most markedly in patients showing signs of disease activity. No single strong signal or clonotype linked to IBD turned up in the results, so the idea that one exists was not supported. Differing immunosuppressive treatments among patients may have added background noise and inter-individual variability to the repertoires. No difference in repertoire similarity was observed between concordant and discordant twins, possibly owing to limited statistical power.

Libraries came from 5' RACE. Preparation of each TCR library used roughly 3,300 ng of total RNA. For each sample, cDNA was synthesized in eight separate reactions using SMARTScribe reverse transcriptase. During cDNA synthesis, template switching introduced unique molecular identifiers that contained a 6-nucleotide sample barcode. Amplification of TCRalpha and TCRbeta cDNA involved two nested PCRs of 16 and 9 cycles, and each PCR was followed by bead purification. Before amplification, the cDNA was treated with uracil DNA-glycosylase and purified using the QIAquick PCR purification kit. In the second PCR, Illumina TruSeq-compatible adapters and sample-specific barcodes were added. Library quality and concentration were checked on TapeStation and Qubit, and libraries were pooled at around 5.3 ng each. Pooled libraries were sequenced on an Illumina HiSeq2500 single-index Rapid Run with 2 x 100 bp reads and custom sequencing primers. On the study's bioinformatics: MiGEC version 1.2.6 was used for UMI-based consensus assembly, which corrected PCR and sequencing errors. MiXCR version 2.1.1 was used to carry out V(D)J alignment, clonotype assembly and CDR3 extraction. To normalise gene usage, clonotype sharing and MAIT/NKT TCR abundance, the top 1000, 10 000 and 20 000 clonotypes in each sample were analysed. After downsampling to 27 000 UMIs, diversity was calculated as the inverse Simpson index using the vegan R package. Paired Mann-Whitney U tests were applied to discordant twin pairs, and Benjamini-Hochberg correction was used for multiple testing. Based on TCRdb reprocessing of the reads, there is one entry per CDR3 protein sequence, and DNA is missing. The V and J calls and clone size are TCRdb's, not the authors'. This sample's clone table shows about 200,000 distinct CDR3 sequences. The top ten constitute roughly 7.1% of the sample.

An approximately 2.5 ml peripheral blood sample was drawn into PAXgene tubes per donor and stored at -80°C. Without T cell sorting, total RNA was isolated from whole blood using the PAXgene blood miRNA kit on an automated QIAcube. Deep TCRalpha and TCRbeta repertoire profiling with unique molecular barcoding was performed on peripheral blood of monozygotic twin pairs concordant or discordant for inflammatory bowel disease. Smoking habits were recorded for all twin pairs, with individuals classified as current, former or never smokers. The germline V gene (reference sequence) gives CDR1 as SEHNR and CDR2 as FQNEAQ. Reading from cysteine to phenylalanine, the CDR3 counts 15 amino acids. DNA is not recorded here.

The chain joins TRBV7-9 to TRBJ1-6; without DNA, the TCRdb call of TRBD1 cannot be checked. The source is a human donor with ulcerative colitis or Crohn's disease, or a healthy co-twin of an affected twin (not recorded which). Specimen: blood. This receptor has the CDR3 CASSQGQGGNSPLHF.